Each of the 6 T cell receptor beta chains below was sequenced from the same sample in a study of blood T cell repertoires in COVID-19. This table comes from immunoSEQ multiplex PCR, and its TCRdb copy is limited to in-frame clones, with some not included. The table shows about 68,000 clones, with over 75% occurring only once. The specimen was peripheral blood. The receptors were sampled from a man aged 45-60 years with acute or convalescent COVID-19.

The chain uses TRBV10-3 and TRBJ1-2, with TRBD1 matching 7 bases. This CDR3 region has 13 residues. J lost 2 bases, V lost 6 bases, and 3 bases had no gene match. The germline CDR1 and CDR2 sequences are ENHRY and SYGVKD. CDR3 sequence (DNA): TGTGCCATCAGCCCGACAGGGAACTATGGCTACACCTTC. Protein product: CAISPTGNYGYTF.

The V and J genes are TRBV10-2 and TRBJ2-2; 9 bases are a match to TRBD1. The CDR3 runs 15 residues. CDR1 WSHSY and CDR2 SAAADI come from the germline V gene. Unmatched junction bases numbered 12, after V lost 9 bases and J lost 7 bases. The chain's CDR3 is CASLSAGTGFGELFF. The CDR3 DNA follows: TGCGCCAGTCTTAGTGCGGGGACAGGGTTCGGGGAGCTGTTTTTT.

This clone was detected a few times. This rearrangement joins TRBV11-3 to TRBJ2-3; TRBD2 is a possible D gene (7 bases). The V and J ends lost 0 bases and 6 bases respectively, with 16 bases between them. The CDR3 consists of 16 residues. Germline values: CDR1 SGHNT, CDR2 YENEEA. The CDR3 here is CASSLELGGLGDTQYF. CDR3 in DNA: TGTGCCAGCAGCTTAGAATTGGGGGGGCTCGGGGATACGCAGTATTTT.

The rearrangement joins TRBV7-3 to TRBJ2-3; D might be TRBD2 (6 bases). This CDR3 contains 13 residues. Germline CDR1 is SGHTA and CDR2 is FQGTGA. The V and J ends lost 4 bases and 4 bases respectively, with 9 bases between them. This chain's CDR3 is CASSWSGPDTQYF. The CDR3, as DNA: TGTGCCAGCAGCTGGAGCGGGCCAGATACGCAGTATTTT.

This clone was seen once. V is TRBV27 and J is TRBJ2-7, with D maybe TRBD2 (6 bases). The CDR3 spans 14 residues. Trimming shortened V by 3 bases and J by 0 bases, and 9 bases separated the two germline ends. Germline CDR1 and CDR2: MNHEY and SMNVEV (reference sequence). The CDR3 DNA is TGTGCCAGCAGTTTCGGGGGAAGCTCCTACGAGCAGTACTTC. It yields the protein CASSFGGSSYEQYF.

This clone was seen once. The rearrangement joins TRBV19 to TRBJ2-3; a possible D gene is TRBD1 (6 bases). The length of the CDR3 is 14 residues. Germline V gene sequence: CDR1 LNHDA, CDR2 SQIVND (reference sequence). With 5 bases removed from V and 0 bases from J, the gap between germline ends came to 9 bases. CDR3 residues: CASSPQGSTDTQYF. Here the CDR3 DNA reads TGTGCCAGTAGTCCGCAGGGGAGCACAGATACGCAGTATTTT.